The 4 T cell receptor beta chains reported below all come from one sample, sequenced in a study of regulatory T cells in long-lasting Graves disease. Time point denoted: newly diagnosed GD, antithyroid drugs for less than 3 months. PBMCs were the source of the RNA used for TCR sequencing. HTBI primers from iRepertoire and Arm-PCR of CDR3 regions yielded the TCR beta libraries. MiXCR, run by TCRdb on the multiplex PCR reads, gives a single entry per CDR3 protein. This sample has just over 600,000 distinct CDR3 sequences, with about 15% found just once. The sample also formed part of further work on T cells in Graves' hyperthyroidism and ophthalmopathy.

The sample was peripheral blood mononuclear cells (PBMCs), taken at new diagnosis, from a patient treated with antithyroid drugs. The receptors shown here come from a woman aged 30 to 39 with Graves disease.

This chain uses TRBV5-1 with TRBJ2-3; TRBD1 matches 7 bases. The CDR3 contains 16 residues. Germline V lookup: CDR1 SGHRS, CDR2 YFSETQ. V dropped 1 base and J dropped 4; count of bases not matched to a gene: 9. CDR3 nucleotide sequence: TGCGCCAGCAGCTTGAATTCCGGACAGGTATCAGATACGCAGTATTTT. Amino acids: CASSLNSGQVSDTQYF.

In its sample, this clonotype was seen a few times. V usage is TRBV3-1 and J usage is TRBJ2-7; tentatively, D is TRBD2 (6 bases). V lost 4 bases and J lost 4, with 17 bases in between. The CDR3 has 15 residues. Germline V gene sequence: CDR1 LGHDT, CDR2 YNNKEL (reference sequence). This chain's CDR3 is CASSLSAGAGYEQYF. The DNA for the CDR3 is TGTGCCAGCAGCCTATCAGCTGGGGCGGGGTACGAGCAGTACTTC.

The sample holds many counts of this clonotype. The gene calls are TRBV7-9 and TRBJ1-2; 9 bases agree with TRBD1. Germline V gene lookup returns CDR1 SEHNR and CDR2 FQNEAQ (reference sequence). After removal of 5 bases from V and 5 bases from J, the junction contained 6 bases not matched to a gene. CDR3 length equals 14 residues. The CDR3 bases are TGTGCCAGCAGCCTTACCGGGACAGGGTATGGCTACACCTTC. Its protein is CASSLTGTGYGYTF.

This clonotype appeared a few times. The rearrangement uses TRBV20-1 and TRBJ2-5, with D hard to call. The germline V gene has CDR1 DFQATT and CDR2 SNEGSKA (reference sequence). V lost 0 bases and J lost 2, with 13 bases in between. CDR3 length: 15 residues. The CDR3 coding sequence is TGCAGTGCTAGAGACATCGGCGGATCACAAGAGACCCAGTACTTC. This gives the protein CSARDIGGSQETQYF.